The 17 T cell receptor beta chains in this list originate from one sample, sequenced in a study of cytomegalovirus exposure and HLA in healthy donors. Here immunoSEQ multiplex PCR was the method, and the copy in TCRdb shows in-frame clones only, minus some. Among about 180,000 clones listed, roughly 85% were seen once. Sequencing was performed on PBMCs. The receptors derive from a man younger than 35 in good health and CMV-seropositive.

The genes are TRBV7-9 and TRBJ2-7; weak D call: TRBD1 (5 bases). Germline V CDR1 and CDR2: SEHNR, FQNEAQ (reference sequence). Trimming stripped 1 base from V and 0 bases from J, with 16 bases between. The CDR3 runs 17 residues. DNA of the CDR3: TGTGCCAGCAGCTTAGTCGGAAGGGGCCTAAGCTCCTACGAGCAGTACTTC. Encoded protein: CASSLVGRGLSSYEQYF.

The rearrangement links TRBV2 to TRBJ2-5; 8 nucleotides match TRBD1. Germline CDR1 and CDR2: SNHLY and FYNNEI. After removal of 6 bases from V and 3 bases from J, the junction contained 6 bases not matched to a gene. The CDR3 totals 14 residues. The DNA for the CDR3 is TGTGCCAGCAGCGCCGGGACAGGAGAAGAGACCCAGTACTTC. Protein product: CASSAGTGEETQYF.

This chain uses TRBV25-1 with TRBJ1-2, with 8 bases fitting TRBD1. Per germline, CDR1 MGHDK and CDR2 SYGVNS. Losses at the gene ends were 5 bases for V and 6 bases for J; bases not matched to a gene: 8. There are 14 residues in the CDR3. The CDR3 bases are TGTGCCAGCAGTCCGGGGTGGACAGGGAATGGCTACACCTTC. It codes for CASSPGWTGNGYTF.

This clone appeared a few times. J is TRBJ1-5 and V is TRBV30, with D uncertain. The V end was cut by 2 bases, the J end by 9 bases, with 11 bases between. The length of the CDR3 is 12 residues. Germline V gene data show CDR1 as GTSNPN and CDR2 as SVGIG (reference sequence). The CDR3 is CAWSPAPGPQHF. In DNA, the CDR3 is TGTGCCTGGAGTCCCGCCCCGGGGCCCCAGCATTTT.

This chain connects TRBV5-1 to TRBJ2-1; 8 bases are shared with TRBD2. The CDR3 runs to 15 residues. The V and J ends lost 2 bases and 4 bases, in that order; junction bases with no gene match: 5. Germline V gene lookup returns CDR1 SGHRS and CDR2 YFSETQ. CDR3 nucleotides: TGCGCCAGCAGCTTAGAGTCTAGCGGGTACAATGAGCAGTTCTTC. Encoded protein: CASSLESSGYNEQFF.

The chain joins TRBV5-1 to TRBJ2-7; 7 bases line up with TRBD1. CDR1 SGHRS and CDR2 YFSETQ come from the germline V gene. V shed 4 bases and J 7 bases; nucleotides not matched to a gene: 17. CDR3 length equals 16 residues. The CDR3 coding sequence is TGCGCCAGCAGCCCCACCGACAGGGACCCCCTCGGGGAGCAGTACTTC. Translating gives CASSPTDRDPLGEQYF.

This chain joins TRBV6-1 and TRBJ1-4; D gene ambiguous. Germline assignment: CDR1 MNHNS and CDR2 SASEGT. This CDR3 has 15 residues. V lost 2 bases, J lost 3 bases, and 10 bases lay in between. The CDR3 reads CASSEWRAANEKLFF. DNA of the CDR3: TGTGCCAGCAGTGAATGGAGGGCGGCTAATGAAAAACTGTTTTTT.

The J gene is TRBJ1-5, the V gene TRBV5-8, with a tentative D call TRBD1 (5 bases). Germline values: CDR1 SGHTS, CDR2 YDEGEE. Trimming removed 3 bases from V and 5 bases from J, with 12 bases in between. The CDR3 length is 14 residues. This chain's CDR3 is CASSSRGGDQPQHF. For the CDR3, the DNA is TGTGCCAGCAGCTCCCGCGGGGGGGATCAGCCCCAGCATTTT.

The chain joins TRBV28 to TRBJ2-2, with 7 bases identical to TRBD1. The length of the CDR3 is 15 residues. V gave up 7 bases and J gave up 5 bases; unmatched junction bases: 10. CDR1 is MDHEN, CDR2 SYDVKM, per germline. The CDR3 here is CASTRQGARTGELFF. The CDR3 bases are TGTGCCAGCACCCGACAGGGAGCCAGGACCGGGGAGCTGTTTTTT.

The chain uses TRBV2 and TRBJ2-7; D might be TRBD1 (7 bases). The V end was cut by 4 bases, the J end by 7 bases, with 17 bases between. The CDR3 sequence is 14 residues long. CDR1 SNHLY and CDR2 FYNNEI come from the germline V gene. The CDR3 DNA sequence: TGTGCCAGCAGTGGGGGCGGGACAGTGACGGAGCAGTACTTC. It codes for CASSGGGTVTEQYF.

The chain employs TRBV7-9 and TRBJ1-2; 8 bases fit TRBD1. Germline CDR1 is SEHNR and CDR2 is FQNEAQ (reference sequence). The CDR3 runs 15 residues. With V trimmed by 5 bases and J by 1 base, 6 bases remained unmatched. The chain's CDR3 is CASSPPGQDNYGYTF. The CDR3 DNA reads TGTGCCAGCAGCCCTCCGGGACAGGATAACTATGGCTACACCTTC.

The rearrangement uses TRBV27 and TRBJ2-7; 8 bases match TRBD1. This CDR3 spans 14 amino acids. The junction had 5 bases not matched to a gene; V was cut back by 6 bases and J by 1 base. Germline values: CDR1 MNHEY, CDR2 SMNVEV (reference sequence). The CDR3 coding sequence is TGTGCCAGCAGAGGACAGGGCGGGTCCTACGAGCAGTACTTC. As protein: CASRGQGGSYEQYF.

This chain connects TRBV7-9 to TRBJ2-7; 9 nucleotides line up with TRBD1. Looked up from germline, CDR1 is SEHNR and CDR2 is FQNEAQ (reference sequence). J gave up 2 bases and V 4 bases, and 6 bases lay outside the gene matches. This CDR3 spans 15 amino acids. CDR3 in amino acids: CASSSGTGLPYEQYF. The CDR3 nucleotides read TGTGCCAGCAGCTCCGGGACAGGGCTTCCCTACGAGCAGTACTTC.

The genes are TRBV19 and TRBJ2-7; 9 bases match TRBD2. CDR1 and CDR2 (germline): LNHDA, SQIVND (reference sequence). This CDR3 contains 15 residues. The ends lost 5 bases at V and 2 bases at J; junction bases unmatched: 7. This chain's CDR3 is CASSWTSDGTYEQYF. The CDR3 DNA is TGTGCCAGTAGTTGGACTAGCGACGGAACCTACGAGCAGTACTTC.

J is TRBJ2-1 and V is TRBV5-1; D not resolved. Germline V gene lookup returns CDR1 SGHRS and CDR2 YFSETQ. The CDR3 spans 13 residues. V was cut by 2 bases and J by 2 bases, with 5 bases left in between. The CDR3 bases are TGCGCCAGCAGCTTCCCTCCCTACAATGAGCAGTTCTTC. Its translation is CASSFPPYNEQFF.

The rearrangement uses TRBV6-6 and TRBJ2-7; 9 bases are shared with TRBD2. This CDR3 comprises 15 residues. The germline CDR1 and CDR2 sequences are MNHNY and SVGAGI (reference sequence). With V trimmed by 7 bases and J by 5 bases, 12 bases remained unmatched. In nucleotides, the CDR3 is TGTGCCAGCATCTTGGGGCGGGGGGGAGTGGACGAGCAGTACTTC. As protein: CASILGRGGVDEQYF.

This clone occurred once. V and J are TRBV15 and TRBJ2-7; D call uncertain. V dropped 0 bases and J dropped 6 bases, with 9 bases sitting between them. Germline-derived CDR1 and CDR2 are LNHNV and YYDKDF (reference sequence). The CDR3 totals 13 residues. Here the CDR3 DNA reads TGTGCCACCAGCAGAGATAGCCTCGGCGAGCAGTACTTC. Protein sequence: CATSRDSLGEQYF. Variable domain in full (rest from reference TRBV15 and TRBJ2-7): DAMVIQNPRYQVTQFGKPVTLSCSQTLNHNVMYWYQQKSSQAPKLLFHYYDKDFNNEADTPDNFQSRRPNTSFCFLDIRSPGLGDTAMYLCATSRDSLGEQYFGPGTRLTVT.